This TCR beta chain was sequenced for a study of T cell responses to AZD1222 COVID-19 vaccine. Study-wide findings and caveats: After the peak T cell response, and only then, were repertoires sampled. Two AZD1222 administrations were followed by greater Spike-specific TCR breadth and depth. CD4 TCRs linked to vaccination spanned spike, dominating at 160-218 and 743-854. Most donors were white British, females outnumbered males, and clonal diversity was possibly underestimated.

As to this clone: The target antigen is unknown. Other DNA variants within this sample encode the same CDR3.

CDR3 length: 16 residues. Germline V gene lookup returns CDR1 MNHNS and CDR2 SASEGT. Trimming pared 2 bases from V and 4 bases from J, leaving 15 bases between. The method was immunoSEQ multiplex PCR; TCRdb's version includes in-frame clones alone and lacks a portion of them. The sample records some 100,000 clones, 80% to 90% being singletons. The rearrangement joins TRBV6-1 to TRBJ1-3, with a weak D call TRBD1 (6 bases). The receptor comes from an adult in good health. The starting material was peripheral blood, obtained on day 0 of AZD1222 vaccination. The CDR3 loop is CASSEMRGQGGNTIYF. Here the CDR3 DNA reads TGTGCCAGCAGTGAAATGCGGGGCCAGGGGGGAAACACCATATATTTT.